This entry concerns a single TCR beta chain. What it binds is not known. The data were obtained in a study of cytomegalovirus exposure and HLA in healthy donors. Study conclusions and caveats: Immune exposure information available was restricted to CMV serostatus. In a later analysis, TCR beta V- and J-gene trimming was associated with a missense DCLRE1C variant. Rarity held for most TCR sequences, but there were some public TCRs that occurred in many donors. The classifier was said to identify cytomegalovirus status with high specificity and sensitivity.

PCR employed 60 Vbeta and 13 Jbeta primers. Sequencing used immunoSEQ multiplex PCR; TCRdb keeps in-frame clones, though not all of them. The table includes about 130,000 clones, roughly 80% detected once. The sequenced material came from PBMCs. This receptor was identified in a boy aged 10-17 years in good health and CMV-seronegative.

CDR3 protein: CASSFGITGTDTQYF. CDR3 coding DNA: TGCGCCAGCAGCTTTGGGATCACAGGGACAGATACGCAGTATTTT. The rearrangement links TRBV5-1 to TRBJ2-3, with D maybe TRBD1 (6 bases). Trimming stripped 2 bases from V and 3 bases from J, with 13 bases between. The germline V gene has CDR1 SGHRS and CDR2 YFSETQ. This CDR3 has 15 amino acids.